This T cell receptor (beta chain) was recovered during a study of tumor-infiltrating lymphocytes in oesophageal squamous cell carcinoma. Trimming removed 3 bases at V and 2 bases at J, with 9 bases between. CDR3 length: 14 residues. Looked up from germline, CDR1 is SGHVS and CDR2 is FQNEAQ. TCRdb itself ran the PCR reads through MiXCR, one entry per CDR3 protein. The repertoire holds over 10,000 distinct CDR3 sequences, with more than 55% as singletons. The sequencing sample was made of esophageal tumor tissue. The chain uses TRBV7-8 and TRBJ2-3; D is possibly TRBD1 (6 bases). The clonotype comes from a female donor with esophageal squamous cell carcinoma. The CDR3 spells CASSFGDTTDTQYF. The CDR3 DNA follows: TGTGCCAGCAGCTTCGGGGACACCACAGATACGCAGTATTTT.